The clone carrying this T cell receptor (beta chain) was seen once. These data are taken from a study of blood T cell repertoires in COVID-19. V shed 0 bases and J 5 bases; nucleotides not matched to a gene: 3. CDR1 LNHNV and CDR2 YYDKDF come from the germline V gene (reference sequence). This CDR3 contains 14 residues. Generated by immunoSEQ multiplex PCR, the TCRdb table keeps only in-frame clones and is missing some. Of more than 250,000 clones in the sample, less than 85% were seen once. The sequence was collected from a man aged 55 to 70 who had recovered from COVID-19. The gene calls are TRBV15 and TRBJ1-2; 7 nucleotides align to TRBD1. Input material: peripheral blood. The chain's CDR3 is CATSREGQDYGYTF. The CDR3 coding sequence is TGTGCCACCAGCAGAGAAGGACAGGATTATGGCTACACCTTC.